A single sample gave rise to the 30 T cell receptor beta chains below, sequenced in a study of CD8 T cells in Susac syndrome. Random hexamers were used to reverse transcribe the RNA input (about 0.5 to 1 ug). TCRdb re-derived calls from the immunoSEQ multiplex PCR reads in MiXCR, one entry per CDR3 protein. Here the sample spans just over 300,000 distinct CDR3 sequences, roughly nine tenths being singletons. The sample was CD4+ T cells from PBMCs. Source of these receptors: a human donor with multiple sclerosis.

The chain recombines TRBV6-2 or TRBV6-3 with TRBJ2-7; D not resolved. There are 13 residues in the CDR3. The germline CDR1 and CDR2 sequences are MNHEY and SVGEGT. Trimming pared 6 bases from V and 3 bases from J, leaving 12 bases between. This CDR3 reads CASSLTDLYEQYF. DNA of the CDR3: TGTGCCAGCAGCCTTACGGATCTCTACGAGCAGTACTTC.

J is TRBJ2-3 and V is TRBV4-1, with D perhaps TRBD2 (6 bases). This CDR3 spans 17 amino acids. Germline V gene sequence: CDR1 MGHRA, CDR2 YSYEKL. Trimming removed 6 bases from V and 3 bases from J, with 22 bases in between. The CDR3 coding sequence is TGCGCCAGCAGTTCCTCCACCGGGGGATTCGGGACAGATACGCAGTATTTT. It specifies CASSSSTGGFGTDTQYF.

V and J are TRBV3-1 and TRBJ2-5; the D is unclear. The J call may be wrong; the DNA end is better matched by TRBJ2-1. The CDR3 spans 12 residues. Germline assignment: CDR1 LGHDT and CDR2 YNNKEL (reference sequence). The CDR3 region is CASSQVNGPQFF. CDR3 DNA sequence: TGTGCCAGCAGCCAAGTCAATGGCCCCCAGTTCTTC.

The DNA of the CDR3 is TGTGCCAGCAGCTCGCAGGGGCCGAACACTGAAGCTTTCTTT. The encoded protein is CASSSQGPNTEAFF. V gene TRBV7-3 combines with J gene TRBJ1-1; D might be TRBD1 (6 bases). V dropped 4 bases and J dropped 1 base, with 10 bases sitting between them. CDR1 is SGHTA, CDR2 FQGTGA, per germline. The CDR3 is 14 amino acids.

The chain is built from TRBV6-1 and TRBJ1-5, with D hard to call. V lost 4 bases and J 6 bases, leaving 4 bases between the germline ends. CDR1 is MNHNS, CDR2 SASEGT, per germline. This CDR3 spans 11 amino acids. CDR3 sequence: CASSGVQPQHF. The CDR3 coding sequence is TGTGCCAGCAGTGGGGTTCAGCCCCAGCATTTT.

This chain's CDR3 is CAGRGGGYTF. The DNA for the CDR3 is TGTGCCGGAAGAGGCGGCGGCTACACCTTC. The chain carries TRBV30 and TRBJ1-2; D remains ambiguous. With 8 bases removed from V and 8 bases from J, the gap between germline ends came to 12 bases. The CDR3 is made up of 10 amino acids. Germline lookup yields CDR1 GTSNPN and CDR2 SVGIG (reference sequence).

This chain links TRBV12-3 or TRBV12-4 with TRBJ1-1; 11 positions match TRBD1. With 7 bases clipped from V and 7 bases from J, the junction kept 11 bases outside the gene matches. The CDR3 runs to 15 residues. The CDR3 sequence: CASTLQGGQGGEAFF. The CDR3 DNA follows: TGTGCCAGCACCCTACAGGGGGGACAGGGGGGTGAAGCTTTCTTT.

The genes are TRBV7-2 and TRBJ1-4; TRBD1 matches at 8 bases. The germline gives CDR1 SGHTA, CDR2 FQGNSA. With V trimmed by 1 base and J by 4 bases, 2 bases remained unmatched. This CDR3 comprises 15 residues. This CDR3 is CASSLEDRGNEKLFF. In DNA, the CDR3 is TGTGCCAGCAGCTTAGAAGACAGGGGTAATGAAAAACTGTTTTTT.

The chain recombines TRBV25-1 with TRBJ2-1, with 12 positions matching TRBD2. The CDR3 loop spans 18 amino acids. V gave up 3 bases and J gave up 7 bases; unmatched junction bases: 13. CDR1 is MGHDK and CDR2 is SYGVNS in the germline V gene. In nucleotides, the CDR3 is TGTGCCAGCAGTGATGCTAGCGGGAGGGCCGGTTTGAGAAATGAGCAGTTCTTC. Protein sequence: CASSDASGRAGLRNEQFF.

The table lists this clonotype with a count of one. The chain joins TRBV5-1 to TRBJ2-7, with 7 bases fitting TRBD1. V shed 6 bases and J 5 bases; nucleotides not matched to a gene: 14. The length of the CDR3 is 15 residues. Germline CDR1 and CDR2: SGHRS and YFSETQ. CDR3 residues: CASTNEGAISDEQYF. DNA of the CDR3: TGCGCCAGCACCAATGAGGGGGCGATATCCGACGAGCAGTACTTC.

V gene TRBV12-3 or TRBV12-4 combines with J gene TRBJ2-3; D ambiguous. The CDR3 consists of 15 residues. Trimming left V 3 bases short and J 2 bases short, with 12 bases between. The CDR3 region is CASSFSWTATDTQYF. The CDR3 coding sequence is TGTGCCAGCAGTTTTTCCTGGACGGCCACAGATACGCAGTATTTT.

This chain connects TRBV5-1 to TRBJ2-3; tentatively, D is TRBD2 (5 bases). The CDR3 is 12 amino acids. From germline, CDR1 is SGHRS and CDR2 YFSETQ. The V end was cut by 2 bases, the J end by 4 bases, with 5 bases between. This CDR3 is CASSFGADTQYF. The CDR3 region has the DNA TGCGCCAGCAGCTTCGGGGCAGATACGCAGTATTTT.

The chain recombines TRBV7-9 with TRBJ2-1; TRBD2 is a possible D gene (7 bases). The V and J ends lost 5 bases and 1 base respectively, with 15 bases between them. This CDR3 is 16 amino acids long. Germline CDR1 reads SEHNR; CDR2 reads FQNEAQ (reference sequence). CDR3 sequence (DNA): TGTGCCAGCAGCCCCGGGGGCGGGAGATCCTACAATGAGCAGTTCTTC. The encoded protein is CASSPGGGRSYNEQFF.

This clonotype turned up a few times. CDR3 coding DNA: TGTGCCAGCAGCCTCGGACGGCTGGAAGAGACCCAGTACTTC. As protein: CASSLGRLEETQYF. This chain joins TRBV11-2 and TRBJ2-5, with D unresolved. Germline V lookup: CDR1 SGHAT, CDR2 FQNNGV. Trimming stripped 5 bases from V and 3 bases from J, with 13 bases between. CDR3 length: 14 residues.

In this sample, this clonotype turned up once. The chain employs TRBV16 and TRBJ1-5; D is ambiguous. This CDR3 spans 15 amino acids. V lost 0 bases to trimming and J lost 2 bases, with 8 bases between them. The germline CDR1 and CDR2 sequences are KGHSY and FQNENV. In nucleotides, the CDR3 is TGTGCCAGCAGCCAATCGAGGGTTCGCAATCAGCCCCAGCATTTT. Protein product: CASSQSRVRNQPQHF.

In its sample, this clonotype was seen once. V gene TRBV6-2 or TRBV6-3 combines with J gene TRBJ2-7, with D possibly matching TRBD1 (6 bases). V was trimmed by 4 bases and J by 9 bases, leaving 10 bases between them. In germline, CDR1 is MNHEY, CDR2 SVGEGT. The CDR3 is 11 amino acids. In DNA, the CDR3 is TGTGCCAGCAGTTCCGGACAGCCGCAGTACTTC. It translates to CASSSGQPQYF.

The chain employs TRBV7-3 and TRBJ2-3, with D tentatively TRBD2 (6 bases). This CDR3 spans 17 amino acids. Germline V gene data show CDR1 as SGHTA and CDR2 as FQGTGA. With 2 bases removed from V and 0 bases from J, the gap between germline ends came to 15 bases. CDR3 amino acids: CASSLAGTGVSTDTQYF. The CDR3 DNA is TGTGCCAGCAGCTTAGCCGGGACTGGAGTGAGCACAGATACGCAGTATTTT.

This clonotype has just a few counts. The chain employs TRBV11-2 and TRBJ1-2; TRBD1 matches at 7 bases. The CDR3 extends over 13 amino acids. CDR1 is SGHAT, CDR2 FQNNGV, per germline. After removal of 4 bases from V and 8 bases from J, the junction contained 7 bases not matched to a gene. The CDR3 bases are TGTGCCAGCAGCTCACAAGGGGGCTTGGGCTACACCTTC. Translation gives CASSSQGGLGYTF.

The V and J genes are TRBV7-3 and TRBJ2-2; D gene uncertain. V lost 5 bases to trimming and J lost 1 base, with 5 bases between them. The V gene's germline CDR1 is SGHTA and CDR2 FQGTGA. The CDR3 loop spans 13 amino acids. The CDR3 sequence: CASSDKNTGELFF. The CDR3 nucleotides read TGTGCCAGCAGCGACAAGAACACCGGGGAGCTGTTTTTT. Using reference TRBV7-3 and TRBJ2-2 for the parts outside the CDR3, the full variable domain is GAGVSQTPSNKVTEKGKYVELRCDPISGHTALYWYRQSLGQGPEFLIYFQGTGAADDSGLPNDRFFAVRPEGSVSTLKIQRTERGDSAVYLCASSDKNTGELFFGEGSRLTVL.

J is TRBJ2-7 and V is TRBV5-1, with D perhaps matching TRBD2 (6 bases). Trimming cost V 0 bases and J 6 bases, with 16 bases left between them. The CDR3 consists of 15 residues. Per the germline V gene, CDR1 is SGHRS and CDR2 is YFSETQ. In DNA, the CDR3 is TGCGCCAGCAGCTTGGTGGGTTCGGAGGGTTTCGAGCAGTACTTC. It codes for CASSLVGSEGFEQYF.

The chain is built from TRBV19 and TRBJ2-3, with 13 bases that match TRBD2. Per germline, CDR1 LNHDA and CDR2 SQIVND (reference sequence). The CDR3 covers 18 residues. V trimming: 0 bases; J trimming: 2 bases; junction bases outside the gene matches: 5. CDR3 sequence reads: CASSIDLGTSGNTDTQYF. CDR3 in DNA: TGTGCCAGTAGTATAGATTTGGGGACTAGCGGGAACACAGATACGCAGTATTTT.

The chain recombines TRBV18 with TRBJ2-2; tentative D call: TRBD1 (7 bases). The CDR3 sequence is 19 residues long. Germline V lookup: CDR1 KGHSH, CDR2 LQKENI. Trimming pared 3 bases from V and 2 bases from J, leaving 22 bases between. The CDR3 spells CASSPFYSTEGANTGELFF. The CDR3 nucleotides read TGTGCCAGCTCACCTTTCTACAGCACGGAGGGGGCCAACACCGGGGAGCTGTTTTTT.

The V and J genes are TRBV19 and TRBJ2-7, with D hard to call. The CDR3 spans 13 residues. V dropped 3 bases and J dropped 3 bases, with 9 bases sitting between them. Germline-derived CDR1 and CDR2 are LNHDA and SQIVND (reference sequence). CDR3 residues: CASSIGGGYEQYF. In nucleotides, the CDR3 is TGTGCCAGTAGTATCGGCGGCGGCTACGAGCAGTACTTC.

In its sample, this clonotype was seen a few times. The CDR3 sequence: CASSLRGETQYF. The CDR3 region has the DNA TGTGCCAGCAGCTTAAGGGGAGAGACCCAGTACTTC. The V gene is TRBV11-2, the J gene TRBJ2-5, with a weak D call TRBD1 (5 bases). From germline, CDR1 is SGHAT and CDR2 FQNNGV. The CDR3 totals 12 residues. V was cut by 2 bases and J by 4 bases, with 5 bases left in between. The full variable domain, with the rest looked up from reference TRBV11-2 and TRBJ2-5, is EAGVAQSPRYKIIEKRQSVAFWCNPISGHATLYWYQQILGQGPKLLIQFQNNGVVDDSQLPKDRFSAERLKGVDSTLKIQPAKLEDSAVYLCASSLRGETQYFGPGTRLLVL.

This clonotype was found once. The genes are TRBV20-1 and TRBJ2-1; D is ambiguous. This CDR3 spans 12 amino acids. Germline values: CDR1 DFQATT, CDR2 SNEGSKA (reference sequence). V dropped 2 bases and J dropped 4 bases, with 6 bases sitting between them. The CDR3, as DNA: TGCAGTGCTAGAAGGCTGTACAATGAGCAGTTCTTC. Translation gives CSARRLYNEQFF.

J is TRBJ1-5 and V is TRBV6-6; no clear D. In germline, CDR1 is MNHNY, CDR2 SVGAGI (reference sequence). V was trimmed by 2 bases and J by 11 bases, leaving 13 bases between them. This CDR3 is 13 amino acids long. CDR3 in amino acids: CASSYDDTRAQHF. The CDR3 DNA is TGTGCCAGCAGTTACGACGACACACGGGCCCAGCATTTT.

V usage is TRBV5-1 and J usage is TRBJ2-2; perhaps TRBD2 as D (6 bases). Germline CDR1 SGHRS, CDR2 YFSETQ. V dropped 4 bases and J dropped 0 bases, with 22 bases sitting between them. The CDR3 consists of 19 residues. CDR3 region: CASSRTPLRDSANTGELFF. The DNA of the CDR3 is TGCGCCAGCAGCCGTACCCCCCTTCGGGACTCCGCGAACACCGGGGAGCTGTTTTTT.

The V call is TRBV19, the J call TRBJ1-5; D ambiguous. The germline V gene encodes CDR1 LNHDA and CDR2 SQIVND (reference sequence). V shed 5 bases and J shed 2 bases, with 19 bases lying between them. The CDR3 runs 17 residues. CDR3 in amino acids: CASSLGEGTSGNQPQHF. CDR3 nucleotides: TGTGCCAGTAGTCTGGGAGAGGGAACTTCGGGCAATCAGCCCCAGCATTTT.

The chain combines TRBV2 with TRBJ2-2, with 13 bases aligning to TRBD2. The CDR3 runs to 15 residues. CDR1 SNHLY and CDR2 FYNNEI come from the germline V gene. The V gene end was trimmed by 8 bases and the J gene end by 6 bases; junction bases not matched to a gene: 6. CDR3 residues: CASFGLAGAAGELFF. For the CDR3, the DNA is TGTGCCAGCTTCGGACTAGCGGGAGCGGCCGGGGAGCTGTTTTTT. Full variable domain (rest looked up from reference TRBV2 and TRBJ2-2): EPEVTQTPSHQVTQMGQEVILRCVPISNHLYFYWYRQILGQKVEFLVSFYNNEISEKSEIFDDQFSVERPDGSNFTLKIRSTKLEDSAMYFCASFGLAGAAGELFFGEGSRLTVL.

The chain recombines TRBV5-4 with TRBJ1-1, with TRBD1 as a possible D gene (5 bases). This CDR3 comprises 11 residues. Trimming removed 4 bases at V and 7 bases at J, with 8 bases between. Germline V gene lookup returns CDR1 SGHNT and CDR2 YYREEE (reference sequence). This CDR3 is CASSRGVEAFF. The DNA of the CDR3 is TGTGCCAGCAGCCGAGGGGTTGAAGCTTTCTTT.